This T cell receptor (beta chain) was observed in a study of blood T cell repertoires in COVID-19. About the study: Collection of acute and convalescent COVID-19 samples took place in the United States, Italy and Spain.

Original data processing: Amplification with reference gene primers provided the estimates of nucleated cell counts. Sequencing used immunoSEQ multiplex PCR; TCRdb keeps in-frame clones, though not all of them. V, J and clone size are those of that table, while D and trimming were read from the DNA. The sample contains around 200,000 clones, roughly 85% of which appear only once. V was cut by 0 bases and J by 6 bases, with 11 bases left in between. The CDR3 is made up of 14 amino acids. Germline V gene lookup returns CDR1 SGDLS and CDR2 YYNGEE. The sequence was obtained from a woman between 40 and 50 years old with active or convalescent COVID-19. The chain couples TRBV9 to TRBJ2-3; weak D call: TRBD2 (5 bases). The sample taken for sequencing was peripheral blood. The CDR3 nucleotides are TGTGCCAGCAGCGTAGGGCCTAGCAGGGATACGCAGTATTTT. As protein: CASSVGPSRDTQYF.